The 31 T cell receptor beta chains below were found in one sample sequenced in a study of shared clonotypes between healthy human individuals. Assay used: immunoSEQ multiplex PCR; TCRdb lists only in-frame clones, some missing. The sample has about 560,000 clones, roughly four fifths seen once. Sequencing input: PBMCs. Receptor source: a woman between 40 and 55 years old in good health. Some clones in this sample may be carry-over from other donors' samples.

CDR3: CASSRDGGPGNTIYF. The CDR3 DNA reads as TGTGCCAGCAGCCGAGACGGGGGGCCTGGAAACACCATATATTTT. The chain links TRBV28 to TRBJ1-3, with D possibly matching TRBD1 (6 bases). The V end was cut by 6 bases, the J end by 2 bases, with 14 bases between. The CDR3 spans 15 residues. Germline V CDR1 and CDR2: MDHEN, SYDVKM.

The chain uses TRBV6-1 and TRBJ2-7; D call uncertain. From germline, CDR1 is MNHNS and CDR2 SASEGT. Trimming pared 2 bases from V and 6 bases from J, leaving 17 bases between. The CDR3 sequence is 15 residues long. The CDR3 DNA reads as TGTGCCAGCAGTGAAAACCCCGACGGCCCGTTCGAGCAGTACTTC. Translated: CASSENPDGPFEQYF.

Turning to this clone: With only one base between it and a far larger clone, this is likely a read error. The rearrangement uses TRBV30 and TRBJ1-3; D unclear. With 5 bases removed from V and 0 bases from J, the gap between germline ends came to 8 bases. Germline values: CDR1 GTSNPN, CDR2 SVGIG (reference sequence). The CDR3 is made up of 13 amino acids. The CDR3 loop is CAWHTFSGNTIYF. The CDR3 DNA follows: TGTGCCTGGCACACATTCTCTGGAAACACCATATATTTT.

This rearrangement joins TRBV7-2 to TRBJ1-2; TRBD1 matches at 10 bases. Germline V gene sequence: CDR1 SGHTA, CDR2 FQGNSA. The CDR3 spans 14 residues. J gave up 8 bases and V 4 bases, and 7 bases lay outside the gene matches. The CDR3 loop is CASSSRDRGSGYTF. DNA for the CDR3: TGTGCCAGCAGCTCCCGGGACAGGGGATCCGGCTACACCTTC.

The rearrangement joins TRBV5-4 to TRBJ2-5; D possibly uses TRBD1 or TRBD2 (5 bases each). V lost 2 bases, J lost 2 bases, and 13 bases lay in between. In germline, CDR1 is SGHNT, CDR2 YYREEE (reference sequence). The length of the CDR3 is 15 residues. CDR3 residues: CASSLTSGQQETQYF. CDR3 sequence (DNA): TGTGCCAGCAGCTTAACTTCGGGGCAACAAGAGACCCAGTACTTC.

This chain connects TRBV7-8 to TRBJ1-5; D gene ambiguous. CDR1 SGHVS and CDR2 FQNEAQ come from the germline V gene. CDR3 size: 14 residues. V was shortened by 7 bases and J by 0 bases, with 10 bases between the two germline ends. This CDR3 is CASTQGNSNQPQHF. The CDR3 DNA follows: TGTGCCAGCACCCAAGGCAATAGCAATCAGCCCCAGCATTTT.

The DNA of the CDR3 is TGTGCCATCAGTCAGACTAGCGGGGGGGAAAATGAGCAGTTCTTC. Translated, it gives CAISQTSGGENEQFF. The chain employs TRBV10-3 and TRBJ2-1; 14 bases are a match to TRBD2. V lost 5 bases, J lost 7 bases, and 4 bases stayed unmatched. The germline gives CDR1 ENHRY, CDR2 SYGVKD. There are 15 residues in the CDR3.

The chain combines TRBV7-2 with TRBJ2-3; 15 bases are shared with TRBD2. From germline, CDR1 is SGHTA and CDR2 FQGNSA. Unmatched junction bases numbered 8, after V lost 2 bases and J lost 2 bases. The CDR3 runs 19 residues. The CDR3 sequence: CASSLRGTSGRLFTDTQYF. CDR3 sequence (DNA): TGTGCCAGCAGCTTACGGGGGACTAGCGGGAGGCTTTTCACAGATACGCAGTATTTT. Full variable domain (missing parts from reference TRBV7-2 and TRBJ2-3): GAGVSQSPSNKVTEKGKDVELRCDPISGHTALYWYRQSLGQGLEFLIYFQGNSAPDKSGLPSDRFSAERTGGSVSTLTIQRTQQEDSAVYLCASSLRGTSGRLFTDTQYFGPGTRLTVL.

The V gene is TRBV13, the J gene TRBJ2-1; TRBD1 might be the D (5 bases). The CDR3 has 14 residues. The germline CDR1 and CDR2 sequences are PRHDT and FYEKMQ (reference sequence). Trimming shortened V by 4 bases and J by 3 bases, and 10 bases separated the two germline ends. The CDR3 reads CASSSFDSYNEQFF. The CDR3 DNA reads TGTGCCAGCAGCTCCTTTGACAGCTACAATGAGCAGTTCTTC. The whole variable domain, filled in from reference TRBV13 and TRBJ2-1, reads AAGVIQSPRHLIKEKRETATLKCYPIPRHDTVYWYQQGPGQDPQFLISFYEKMQSDKGSIPDRFSAQQFSDYHSELNMSSLELGDSALYFCASSSFDSYNEQFFGPGTRLTVL.

This chain uses TRBV7-3 with TRBJ1-2, with 9 bases that match TRBD1. J gave up 1 base and V 4 bases, and 4 bases lay outside the gene matches. From germline, CDR1 is SGHTA and CDR2 FQGTGA. This CDR3 is built from 15 residues. The CDR3 DNA is TGTGCCAGCAGCTCCCCGGGACAGGGTAACTATGGCTACACCTTC. Amino acids: CASSSPGQGNYGYTF.

This clone was counted many times. The chain employs TRBV5-4 and TRBJ2-1, with D maybe TRBD2 (5 bases). Trimming took 0 bases from V and 2 from J, leaving 9 bases between them. CDR3 length: 15 residues. Germline V lookup: CDR1 SGHNT, CDR2 YYREEE (reference sequence). CDR3 nucleotides: TGTGCCAGCAGCTTGGACGGGGAAGCCTACAATGAGCAGTTCTTC. Encoded protein: CASSLDGEAYNEQFF.

The V call is TRBV2, the J call TRBJ2-3, with TRBD2 identical over 13 bases. The V gene's germline CDR1 is SNHLY and CDR2 FYNNEI. Unmatched junction bases numbered 4, after V lost 7 bases and J lost 3 bases. CDR3 length: 15 amino acids. The CDR3 loop is CASTPGLAGTDTQYF. In DNA, the CDR3 is TGTGCCAGCACTCCGGGACTAGCGGGAACAGATACGCAGTATTTT. The complete variable domain, with remaining parts taken from reference TRBV2 and TRBJ2-3, reads EPEVTQTPSHQVTQMGQEVILRCVPISNHLYFYWYRQILGQKVEFLVSFYNNEISEKSEIFDDQFSVERPDGSNFTLKIRSTKLEDSAMYFCASTPGLAGTDTQYFGPGTRLTVL.

As concerns this clone: Relative to the germline gene, one junction end is altered; a read error may explain this. The rearrangement joins TRBV5-1 to TRBJ1-5; D is undetermined. CDR3 length: 14 residues. The germline V gene has CDR1 SGHRS and CDR2 YFSETQ. The CDR3 loop reads CASSLEAGNRPQHF. CDR3 sequence (DNA): TGCGCCAGCAGCTTGGAGGCAGGCAATCGGCCCCAGCATTTT.

This chain uses TRBV30 with TRBJ1-5; D remains ambiguous. There are 16 residues in the CDR3. Germline V lookup: CDR1 GTSNPN, CDR2 SVGIG (reference sequence). Trimming pared 3 bases from V and 2 bases from J, leaving 17 bases between. The CDR3 DNA is TGTGCCTGGAGCGCAGCAGGAGGCGGGGGCAATCAGCCCCAGCATTTT. The encoded protein is CAWSAAGGGGNQPQHF.

There are a few counts of this clone. The chain uses TRBV11-1 and TRBJ1-2, with D unresolved. V was pared by 0 bases and J by 4 bases, with 9 bases between. Germline CDR1 and CDR2: SGHAT and FQDESV (reference sequence). This CDR3 is 14 amino acids long. The CDR3 protein is CASSLARLAYGYTF. The CDR3 coding sequence is TGTGCCAGCAGCTTAGCCCGTCTGGCCTATGGCTACACCTTC.

The chain is built from TRBV7-7 and TRBJ2-2, with D uncertain. The germline gives CDR1 SSHAT, CDR2 FNYEAQ (reference sequence). The CDR3 runs 14 residues. V shed 1 base and J shed 1 base, with 4 bases lying between them. The chain's CDR3 is CASSLEGNTGELFF. The DNA for the CDR3 is TGTGCCAGCAGCTTAGAGGGGAACACCGGGGAGCTGTTTTTT.

The chain carries TRBV5-3 and TRBJ1-2; D not certain. TRBV5-3 is placed among ORFs of uncertain function. V lost 6 bases to trimming and J lost 8 bases, with 20 bases between them. This CDR3 has 14 residues. CDR3 DNA: TGTGCCAGAATCCACGCTGGTCCCCCTAGAGGCTACACCTTC. Its protein is CARIHAGPPRGYTF.

This rearrangement joins TRBV7-6 to TRBJ2-7; D may be TRBD2 (7 bases). The CDR3 is made up of 16 amino acids. Germline CDR1 SGHVS, CDR2 FNYEAQ. The V end lost 7 bases, the J end lost 0 bases, and 19 bases lay between the germline ends. CDR3 protein: CASTPGAAGSSYEQYF. The CDR3 DNA reads TGTGCCAGCACCCCAGGGGCAGCGGGAAGCTCCTACGAGCAGTACTTC. The complete variable domain, with remaining parts taken from reference TRBV7-6 and TRBJ2-7, reads GAGVSQSPRYKVTKRGQDVALRCDPISGHVSLYWYRQALGQGPEFLTYFNYEAQQDKSGLPNDRFSAERPEGSISTLTIQRTEQRDSAMYRCASTPGAAGSSYEQYFGPGTRLTVT.

About this clone itself: This sequence may be a read error, since a much larger clone differs from it by one base. The chain couples TRBV4-1 to TRBJ1-4; 10 bases are a match to TRBD1. V trimming: 3 bases; J trimming: 7 bases; junction bases outside the gene matches: 2. This CDR3 spans 14 amino acids. Germline V lookup: CDR1 MGHRA, CDR2 YSYEKL. Here the CDR3 reads CASSHGTGAEKLFF. The CDR3 DNA follows: TGCGCCAGCAGCCACGGGACAGGGGCTGAAAAACTGTTTTTT.

V and J are TRBV6-1 and TRBJ2-7; maybe TRBD1 (6 bases). This CDR3 region has 13 residues. Germline loops: CDR1 MNHNS, CDR2 SASEGT. The V and J ends lost 3 bases and 2 bases respectively, with 8 bases between them. The DNA of the CDR3 is TGTGCCAGCAGTGAGCAGGGGCCCTACGAGCAGTACTTC. It encodes CASSEQGPYEQYF.

The J gene is TRBJ2-5, the V gene TRBV29-1, with D possibly matching TRBD2 (5 bases). CDR3 size: 12 residues. Germline V gene lookup returns CDR1 SQVTM and CDR2 ANQGSEA. Trimming took off 4 bases at V and 5 bases at J, with 11 bases between the two ends. The CDR3 region is CSVVSSGETQYF. In DNA, the CDR3 is TGCAGCGTTGTAAGTTCGGGGGAGACCCAGTACTTC.

This chain's CDR3 is CASSLGPPAGAREQYF. The DNA of the CDR3 is TGTGCCAGCAGCTTGGGACCTCCCGCGGGGGCGCGGGAGCAGTACTTC. The rearrangement uses TRBV5-4 and TRBJ2-7, with D possibly matching TRBD2 (7 bases). The CDR3 runs 16 residues. Germline V gene data show CDR1 as SGHNT and CDR2 as YYREEE (reference sequence). V was cut by 0 bases and J by 7 bases, with 20 bases left in between. The complete variable domain, with remaining parts taken from reference TRBV5-4 and TRBJ2-7, reads ETGVTQSPTHLIKTRGQQVTLRCSSQSGHNTVSWYQQALGQGPQFIFQYYREEENGRGNFPPRFSGLQFPNYSSELNVNALELDDSALYLCASSLGPPAGAREQYFGPGTRLTVT.

CDR3 sequence (DNA): TGCGCCAGCAGCTTTTACAGGGGCTCCTACGAGCAGTACTTC. As protein: CASSFYRGSYEQYF. The chain combines TRBV5-1 with TRBJ2-7, with 7 positions matching TRBD1. CDR3 size: 14 residues. The V segment lost 2 bases and the J segment 0 bases; nucleotides outside the gene matches: 2. Germline CDR1 is SGHRS and CDR2 is YFSETQ.

On this clone itself: This likely traces to a read error, being one base from a far larger clone. The rearrangement joins TRBV30 to TRBJ1-2; the match to TRBD1 covers 7 bases. Germline CDR1 is GTSNPN and CDR2 is SVGIG (reference sequence). This CDR3 is 16 amino acids long. The CDR3 bases are TGTGCCTGGAGTGTCAACCCACAGGGGACTCACTATGGCTGCACCTTC. The encoded protein is CAWSVNPQGTHYGCTF.

The V gene is TRBV5-1, the J gene TRBJ1-1; D uncertain. V lost 7 bases and J 4 bases, leaving 14 bases between the germline ends. CDR3 length: 13 residues. Looked up from germline, CDR1 is SGHRS and CDR2 is YFSETQ. CDR3: CASQKGRATEAFF. The CDR3 DNA sequence: TGCGCCAGCCAAAAGGGTAGAGCCACTGAAGCTTTCTTT. Filled out from reference TRBV5-1 and TRBJ1-1, the complete variable domain reads KAGVTQTPRYLIKTRGQQVTLSCSPISGHRSVSWYQQTPGQGLQFLFEYFSETQRNKGNFPGRFSGRQFSNSRSEMNVSTLELGDSALYLCASQKGRATEAFFGQGTRLTVV.

This rearrangement joins TRBV9 to TRBJ1-5; the D is unclear. This CDR3 is built from 13 residues. V was clipped by 3 bases and J by 6 bases, with 10 bases between them. CDR1 SGDLS and CDR2 YYNGEE come from the germline V gene. CDR3 sequence reads: CASSGFEGQPQHF. As DNA, the CDR3 is TGTGCCAGCAGCGGGTTCGAGGGTCAGCCCCAGCATTTT.

The V gene is TRBV20-1, the J gene TRBJ2-1; D remains ambiguous. V was shortened by 6 bases and J by 8 bases, with 8 bases between the two germline ends. This CDR3 spans 10 amino acids. The germline V gene has CDR1 DFQATT and CDR2 SNEGSKA (reference sequence). The CDR3 nucleotides read TGCAGTGCCTCGACTTATGAGCAGTTCTTC. Amino acids: CSASTYEQFF.

This chain joins TRBV6-4 and TRBJ2-3; TRBD2 agrees at 8 bases. The CDR3 has 15 amino acids. In germline, CDR1 is MRHNA, CDR2 SNTAGT. After removal of 6 bases from V and 5 bases from J, the junction contained 10 bases not matched to a gene. In DNA form, the CDR3 reads TGTGCCAGCAGCAAAAAAGCGGGGGCCGGAGATACGCAGTATTTT. Residues: CASSKKAGAGDTQYF.

The chain employs TRBV2 and TRBJ1-6; no clear D. The ends were cut back, 4 bases at V and 4 bases at J, with 11 bases in the middle. The CDR3 runs to 15 residues. From germline, CDR1 is SNHLY and CDR2 FYNNEI. The CDR3 DNA sequence: TGTGCCAGCAGTGTTAGGGTACCGTATAATTCACCCCTCCACTTT. It codes for CASSVRVPYNSPLHF.

As concerns this clone: A much larger clone lies one base from this, so it may be a read error. No conserved phenylalanine or tryptophan is present at the end of the CDR3, so a read error is the likely explanation. The chain combines TRBV9 with TRBJ1-5; perhaps TRBD1 as D (5 bases). The CDR3 consists of 13 residues. Deletions cut 2 bases from V and 5 bases from J, with 8 bases between. From germline, CDR1 is SGDLS and CDR2 YYNGEE. CDR3 residues: CASSVGVDQPQHL. Written as DNA, the CDR3 is TGTGCCAGCAGCGTGGGGGTGGATCAGCCCCAGCATCTT.

Details on this clone: This sample includes further DNA sequences coding for the same CDR3. The V and J genes are TRBV11-2 and TRBJ2-3; the D gene is possibly TRBD2 (5 bases). From germline, CDR1 is SGHAT and CDR2 FQNNGV. Trimming took 1 base from V and 0 from J, leaving 5 bases between them. The CDR3 sequence is 14 residues long. The CDR3 here is CASSLGLSTDTQYF. CDR3 DNA sequence: TGTGCCAGCAGCTTAGGACTAAGCACAGATACGCAGTATTTT.